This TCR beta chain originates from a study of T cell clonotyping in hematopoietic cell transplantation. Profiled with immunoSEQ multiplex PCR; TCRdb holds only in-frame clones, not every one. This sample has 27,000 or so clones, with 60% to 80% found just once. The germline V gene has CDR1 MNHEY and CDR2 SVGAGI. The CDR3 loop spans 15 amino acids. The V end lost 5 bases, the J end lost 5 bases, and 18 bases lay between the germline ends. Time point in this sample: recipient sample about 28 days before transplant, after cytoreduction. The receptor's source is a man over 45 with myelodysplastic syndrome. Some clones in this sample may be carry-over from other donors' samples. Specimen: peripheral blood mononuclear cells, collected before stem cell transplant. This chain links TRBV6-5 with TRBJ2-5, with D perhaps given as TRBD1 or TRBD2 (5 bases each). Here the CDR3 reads CASSTTTDSGETQYF. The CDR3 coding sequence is TGTGCCAGCAGTACAACGACAGATTCGGGGGAGACCCAGTACTTC.